The clone carrying this T cell receptor (beta chain) was detected only once. Its antigen remains unknown. This CDR3 contains 14 residues. CDR1 is ENHRY and CDR2 is SYGVKD in the germline V gene. Trimming pared 2 bases from V and 1 base from J, leaving 7 bases between. This sample is part of a study of vaccination and CD4 T cells after COVID-19. About the research overall: Investigators drew the post-COVID samples a median around 96 days after diagnosis, with a range of 35 to 161. Each of the control cultures got a CEFX pool, an HIV-1 Nef pool, or no peptide.

Noted treatment: approximately nine-day PBMC culture with coronavirus spike peptide pools or control peptides (ViraFEST assay). The Oncomine TCR Beta short-read assay generated sequence data from the DNA of cultured CD4+ T cells. Via MiXCR, TCRdb re-called the PCR reads, giving one row per CDR3 protein. The sample gives 13,000 or so distinct CDR3 sequences, about three fifths of which show up once; 10% to 15% is in the top ten. This clonotype originated in a human donor who had recovered from COVID-19. The chain joins TRBV10-3 to TRBJ2-3; D is unresolved. The source material was CD4+ T cells from blood, cultured in vitro. The CDR3 here is CAISEGRGTDTQYF. The CDR3 DNA reads as TGTGCCATCAGTGAGGGCAGAGGCACAGATACGCAGTATTTT.